The entry below gives a single T cell receptor (beta chain) sequence along with its context. Its cognate antigen is unknown. These data are taken from a study of cytomegalovirus exposure and HLA in healthy donors. 13 Jbeta primers and 60 Vbeta primers were used for the PCR. The method was immunoSEQ multiplex PCR; TCRdb's version includes in-frame clones alone and lacks a portion of them. The table gives tens of thousands of clones; the top ten clones make up more than 25% of it. This CDR3 contains 15 residues. The germline V gene has CDR1 SGHVS and CDR2 FQNEAQ. V dropped 5 bases and J dropped 3 bases, with 16 bases sitting between them. Whole-study findings and limits: In an earlier analysis, productive rearrangement rates for most beta V segments clustered near 87% or 30%.

Material: PBMCs. The genes are TRBV7-8 and TRBJ1-1; maybe TRBD1 (6 bases). The origin of this receptor is a middle-aged man in good health and CMV-seropositive. This CDR3 reads CASSPTGMVDTEAFF. The DNA for the CDR3 is TGTGCCAGCAGCCCCACAGGGATGGTGGACACTGAAGCTTTCTTT.